A selection of T cell receptor beta chains follows, all from one sample in a study of shared clonotypes between healthy human individuals. Clones were read by immunoSEQ multiplex PCR, and TCRdb kept only the in-frame ones, dropping some. The table has some 1,100,000 clones, approximately 78% seen once. The sample comprised memory CD4+ T cells from PBMCs. Receptor source: a man aged 18 to 29 in good health. Some clones in this sample may be carry-over from other donors' samples. The CDR3 runs from the conserved cysteine through the conserved F or W. A D gene is named only where the DNA matches it firmly. Clone size, where shown, is once, few, many, or a class for clones that have expanded.

>TRBV2|-|13|-|TRBJ2-1
TGTGCCAGCAGCCCTCCCGGGGACAATGAGCAGTTCTTC
CASSPPGDNEQFF
>TRBV15|-|14|-|TRBJ1-2
TGTGCCACCAGCAGAGATTCCCGCAGTTATGGCTACACCTTC
CATSRDSRSYGYTF
>TRBV2|-|13|-|TRBJ2-7
TGTGCCAGCATCGACCCCAGGAGGCACGAGCAGTACTTC
CASIDPRRHEQYF
>TRBV28|TRBD1|12|-|TRBJ2-7
TGTGCCAGCAGGAAGACAGGGTACGAGCAGTACTTC
CASRKTGYEQYF
>TRBV25-1|-|16|-|TRBJ2-7
TGTGCCAGCAGTGAATATGGAGGGAGGACCTCCTACGAGCAGTACTTC
CASSEYGGRTSYEQYF
>TRBV9|-|14|-|TRBJ1-2
TGTGCCAGCAGCGTAGAGTGGGGGTGGTATGGCTACACCTTC
CASSVEWGWYGYTF
>TRBV7-8|-|16|-|TRBJ1-1
TGTGCCAGCAGCTTAAAATTTGCCGGGGCTACGCTTGAAGCTTTCTTT
CASSLKFAGATLEAFF
>TRBV7-9|TRBD1|16|-|TRBJ2-1
TGTGCCAGCAGCTTAGGGGACAGGGGCCATGGGAATGAGCAGTTCTTC
CASSLGDRGHGNEQFF
>TRBV15|-|15|-|TRBJ1-4
TGTGCCACCAGCAGAGATGGGGGGGCGAATGAAAAACTGTTTTTT
CATSRDGGANEKLFF
>TRBV7-9|-|14|-|TRBJ2-2
TGTGCCAGCAGCTTAGGAGTGTCGGCCGGGGAGCTGTTTTTT
CASSLGVSAGELFF
>TRBV7-2|TRBD1|16|once|TRBJ1-4
TGTGCCAGCAGCCTGGACAGGCGAGGGACTAATGAAAGACTGTTTTTT
CASSLDRRGTNERLFF
>TRBV7-2|-|15|-|TRBJ2-7
TGTGCCAGCAGCTCATCCGGGAACGCGCAGAGAGAGCAGTACTTC
CASSSSGNAQREQYF
>TRBV29-1|-|15|once|TRBJ1-2
TGCAGCGTCCAACCACGGGTCCTAGCTAACTATGGCTACACCTTC
CSVQPRVLANYGYTF
>TRBV7-2|TRBD2|15|-|TRBJ2-1
TGTGCCAGCAGCTTAACTAGCGGGCGATACAATGAGCAGTTCTTC
CASSLTSGRYNEQFF
>TRBV4-2|TRBD2|15|-|TRBJ2-7
TGTGCCAGCAGCCGTCAACTAGCGGGAGAGAGCGAGCAGTACTTC
CASSRQLAGESEQYF
>TRBV5-6|TRBD2|15|-|TRBJ2-1
TGTGCCAGCAGCTTTAGCGGGAGGATCTACAATGAGCAGTTCTTC
CASSFSGRIYNEQFF
>TRBV6-6|-|13|-|TRBJ2-7
TGTGCCAGCAGTACCCCCGGGGGTTACGAGCAGTACTTC
CASSTPGGYEQYF
>TRBV28|TRBD2|21|-|TRBJ2-3
TGTGCCAGCAGTTACCCCCTATCTGGGACTAGCGGGAGGACGGACACAGATACGCAGTATTTT
CASSYPLSGTSGRTDTDTQYF
>TRBV7-6|-|14|-|TRBJ2-3
TGTGCCAGCAGCTTAGTGGTCTCCACAGATACGCAGTATTTT
CASSLVVSTDTQYF
>TRBV28|-|13|-|TRBJ1-1
TGTGCCAGCAGTTTAGCCAGCACGATTGAAGCTTTCTTT
CASSLASTIEAFF
>TRBV28|-|12|once|TRBJ2-7
TGTGCCAGCAGTCCCTATGGGCGGCTGGGGTACTTC
CASSPYGRLGYF
>TRBV29-1|-|16|-|TRBJ2-1
TGCAGCGTTGAAGATCCCGGGCCTGGGTCCTACAATGAGCAGTTCTTC
CSVEDPGPGSYNEQFF
>TRBV6-5|TRBD2|16|-|TRBJ2-7
TGTGCCAGCAGTTACAGGGGCCGGGGGGGCTCCTACGAGCAGTACTTC
CASSYRGRGGSYEQYF
>TRBV11-2|-|15|-|TRBJ1-1
TGTGCCAGCAGCTTAGGTAGGCAGGGGTTAGGTGAAGCTTTCTTT
CASSLGRQGLGEAFF
>TRBV5-4|-|15|-|TRBJ2-7
TGTGCCAGCAGCCAGGGACCTTCTAATAACTACGAGCAGTACTTC
CASSQGPSNNYEQYF
>TRBV6-6|TRBD1|14|-|TRBJ2-7
TGTGCCAGTACACCGGGACAGGGGACCTACGAGCAGTACTTC
CASTPGQGTYEQYF
>TRBV6-6|-|15|-|TRBJ2-3
TGTGCCAGCAGTTACAGGGGGTGGGGCCCAGATACGCAGTATTTT
CASSYRGWGPDTQYF
>TRBV5-4|TRBD2|15|-|TRBJ2-1
TGTGCCAGCAGCCAGGGACTAGCGGGTAACAATGAGCAGTTCTTC
CASSQGLAGNNEQFF
>TRBV27|-|15|-|TRBJ2-1
TGTGCCAGCACCGGACGGCAGGGTCTCTCCAATGAGCAGTTCTTC
CASTGRQGLSNEQFF
>TRBV5-1|-|14|-|TRBJ1-1
TGCGCCAGCAGCTCACCGGGACAATACACTGAAGCTTTCTTT
CASSSPGQYTEAFF
>TRBV5-1|-|14|-|TRBJ2-7
TGCGCCAGCAGCCTCTTAACAGGGTCGGGGGAGCAGTACTTC
CASSLLTGSGEQYF